In its sample, the clone carrying this T cell receptor (beta chain) was seen many times. As yet, its antigen is unknown. This entry comes from a study of early T cells in non-severe SARS-CoV-2 infection. In the study overall: The chains were unpaired, and the sequenced material was bulk RNA from unsorted whole blood.

Study-wide results and limits: VDJdb-based annotation leaned toward anti-spike CD8 responses and missed private and CD4 specificities.

Individual cDNA molecules were tagged with unique molecular identifiers, the study reported. TCRdb recomputed calls from the 5' RACE reads with MiXCR, one row per CDR3 protein. The profile shows around 27,000 distinct CDR3 sequences, around 7% of them singletons. The CDR3 has 11 residues. V lost 3 bases and J 5 bases, leaving 6 bases between the germline ends. Germline-derived CDR1 and CDR2 are DFQATT and SNEGSKA (reference sequence). This TCR came from an adult who was a healthcare worker with PCR-confirmed SARS-CoV-2 infection or an uninfected control (not recorded which). The J gene is TRBJ2-3, the V gene TRBV20-1; D remains ambiguous. The sample was whole blood. This CDR3 reads CSARGLDTQYF. The CDR3 DNA follows: TGCAGTGCTAGGGGCTTAGATACGCAGTATTTT.